Below, one T cell receptor beta chain is given with its context. Repertoires were generated with immunoSEQ multiplex PCR, while TCRdb's copy carries only in-frame clones and drops some. There are roughly 500,000 clones in the sample; more than 65% occur only once, and roughly 13% lies in the top ten. This record belongs to a study of shared clonotypes between healthy human individuals. Germline lookup yields CDR1 SGDLS and CDR2 YYNGEE. CDR3 length: 14 residues. Trimming left V 7 bases short and J 2 bases short, with 12 bases between. The sequence came from a middle-aged woman in good health. Some clones in this sample may be carry-over from other donors' samples. The sample was PBMCs. The V gene is TRBV9, the J gene TRBJ1-4; maybe TRBD1 (5 bases). The CDR3 here is CASGPGTTNEKLFF. The CDR3 nucleotides are TGTGCCAGCGGCCCCGGGACGACTAATGAAAAACTGTTTTTT. Full variable domain (remainder filled in from reference TRBV9 and TRBJ1-4): DSGVTQTPKHLITATGQRVTLRCSPRSGDLSVYWYQQSLDQGLQFLIQYYNGEERAKGNILERFSAQQFPDLHSELNLSSLELGDSALYFCASGPGTTNEKLFFGSGTQLSVL.